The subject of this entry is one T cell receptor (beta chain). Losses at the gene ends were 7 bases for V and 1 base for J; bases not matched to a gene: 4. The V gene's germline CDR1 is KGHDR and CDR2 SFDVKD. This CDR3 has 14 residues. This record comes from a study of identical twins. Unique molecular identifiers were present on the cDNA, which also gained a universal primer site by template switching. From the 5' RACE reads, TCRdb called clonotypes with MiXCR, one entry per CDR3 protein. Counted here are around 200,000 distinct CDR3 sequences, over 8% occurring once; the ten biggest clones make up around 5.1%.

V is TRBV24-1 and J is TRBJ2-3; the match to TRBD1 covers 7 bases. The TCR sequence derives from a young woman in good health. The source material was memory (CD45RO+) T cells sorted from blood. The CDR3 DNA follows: TGTGCCACCAGCGCAGGACAGGGCACAGATACGCAGTATTTT. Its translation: CATSAGQGTDTQYF.